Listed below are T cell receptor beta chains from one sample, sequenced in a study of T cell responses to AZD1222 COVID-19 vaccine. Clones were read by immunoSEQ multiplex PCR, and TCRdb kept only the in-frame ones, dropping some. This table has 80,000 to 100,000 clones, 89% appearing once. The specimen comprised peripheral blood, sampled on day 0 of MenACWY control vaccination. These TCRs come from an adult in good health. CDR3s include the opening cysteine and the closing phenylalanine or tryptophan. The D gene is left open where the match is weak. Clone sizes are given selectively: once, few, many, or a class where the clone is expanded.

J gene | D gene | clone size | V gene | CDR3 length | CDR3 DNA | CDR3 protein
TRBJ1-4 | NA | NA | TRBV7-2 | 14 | TGTGCCAGCAGCTTAGGGAGGTCTAATGAAAAACTGTTTTTT | CASSLGRSNEKLFF
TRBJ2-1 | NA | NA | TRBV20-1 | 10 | TGCAGTGCTTTCAAATGGCGGCAGTTCTTC | CSAFKWRQFF
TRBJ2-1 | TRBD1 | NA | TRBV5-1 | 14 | TGCGCCAGCAGCTTGAGACAGGGCTTTAATGAGCAGTTCTTC | CASSLRQGFNEQFF
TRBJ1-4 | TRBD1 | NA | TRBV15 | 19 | TGTGCCACCAGCAGGGGTATTCTCGGACAGGGGGCAACTAATGAAAAACTGTTTTTT | CATSRGILGQGATNEKLFF
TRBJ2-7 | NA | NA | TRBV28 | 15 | TGTGCCAGCAGTTTAGGTCCGGGCGGAGCGTACGAGCAGTACTTC | CASSLGPGGAYEQYF
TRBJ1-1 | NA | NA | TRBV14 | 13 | TGTGCCAGCAGCCAAGATTACCTATCTGAAGCTTTCTTT | CASSQDYLSEAFF
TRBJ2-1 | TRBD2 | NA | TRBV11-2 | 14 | TGTGCCAGCAGCTTAGTAGGGACTAGAAATGAGCAGTTCTTC | CASSLVGTRNEQFF
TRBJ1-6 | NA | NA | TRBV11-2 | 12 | TGTGCCAGCAGCTTTACCCACGACCCCCTCCACTTT | CASSFTHDPLHF
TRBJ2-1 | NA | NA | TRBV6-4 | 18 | TGTGCCAGCAGTGCCACTCAGGCGGGACTGCCCCCTTACAATGAGCAGTTCTTC | CASSATQAGLPPYNEQFF
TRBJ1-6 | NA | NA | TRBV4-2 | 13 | TGTGCCAGCAGCCAAGAACGTAGGGACTCCCCCCTCTTT | CASSQERRDSPLF
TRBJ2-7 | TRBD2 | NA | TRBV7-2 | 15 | TGTGCCAGCAGCTTAGAGGGGACTAGCGGTTACGAGCAGTACTTC | CASSLEGTSGYEQYF
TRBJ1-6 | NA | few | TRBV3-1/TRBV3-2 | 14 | TGTGCCAGCAGCGAAGCAGGGTATAATTCACCCCTCCACTTT | CASSEAGYNSPLHF
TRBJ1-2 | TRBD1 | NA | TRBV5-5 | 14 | TGTGCCAGCAGCGTCCCGGACAGGGTATATGGCTACACCTTC | CASSVPDRVYGYTF
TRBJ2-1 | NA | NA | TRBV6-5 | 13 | TGTGCCAGCAGTTACTCGTCTAACAGGGAGCAGTTCTTC | CASSYSSNREQFF
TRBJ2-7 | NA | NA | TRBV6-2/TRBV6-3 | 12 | TGTGCCAGCAGTTACCCCGGGCTCGAGCAGTACTTC | CASSYPGLEQYF
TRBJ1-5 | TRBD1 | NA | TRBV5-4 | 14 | TGTGCCAGCAGCAGACAGGGCGAGAGTCAGCCCCAGCATTTT | CASSRQGESQPQHF
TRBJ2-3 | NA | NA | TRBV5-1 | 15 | TGCGCCAGCAGCTTCTCCAGACGACTTATTGATACGCAGTATTTT | CASSFSRRLIDTQYF
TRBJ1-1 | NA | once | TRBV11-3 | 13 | TGTGCCAGCAGCTTAAGATTTAACACTGAAGCTTTCTTT | CASSLRFNTEAFF
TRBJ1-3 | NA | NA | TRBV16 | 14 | TGTGCCAGCAGCCAATCAGGGGGGCCGGACACCATATATTTT | CASSQSGGPDTIYF
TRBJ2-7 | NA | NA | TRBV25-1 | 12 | TGTGCCAGCACCCTGGGGGGCTACGAGCAGTACTTC | CASTLGGYEQYF
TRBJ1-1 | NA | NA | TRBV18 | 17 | TGTGCCAGCTCACCACCTTTAATTACCAGGGTGGACACTGAAGCTTTCTTT | CASSPPLITRVDTEAFF
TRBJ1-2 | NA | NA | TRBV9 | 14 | TGTGCCAGCAGCGTAGATGGAACAGTCTATGGCTACACCTTC | CASSVDGTVYGYTF
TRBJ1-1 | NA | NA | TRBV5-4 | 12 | TGTGCCAGCAGCGAGTTGTCCTCTGAAGCTTTCTTT | CASSELSSEAFF
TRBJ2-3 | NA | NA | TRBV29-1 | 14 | TGCAGCGTTGTAAGGACGGGGTCCGCAGATACGCAGTATTTT | CSVVRTGSADTQYF
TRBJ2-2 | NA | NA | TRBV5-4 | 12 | TGTGCCAGCAGCTCGACTACCGGGGAGCTGTTTTTT | CASSSTTGELFF
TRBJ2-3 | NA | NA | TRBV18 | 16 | TGTGCCAGCTCACCATCTAAAACAGGGTGGACAGATACGCAGTATTTT | CASSPSKTGWTDTQYF
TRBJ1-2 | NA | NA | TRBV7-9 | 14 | TGTGCCAGCAGCTCCCAGAAAACGGCCTATGGCTACACCTTC | CASSSQKTAYGYTF
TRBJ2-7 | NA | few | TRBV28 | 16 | TGTGCCAGCAGTCCGGAGCTGGCTAGCCCTTCCTACGAGCAGTACTTC | CASSPELASPSYEQYF
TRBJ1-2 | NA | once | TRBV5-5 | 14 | TGTGCCAGCAGCTTGGGGGAGGCTAACTATGGCTACACCTTC | CASSLGEANYGYTF
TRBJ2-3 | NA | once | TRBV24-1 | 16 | TGTGCCACCAGTGATTTAGGTGAGGGGAACACAGATACGCAGTATTTT | CATSDLGEGNTDTQYF
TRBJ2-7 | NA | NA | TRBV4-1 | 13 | TGCGCCAGCAGCCAAGGGGAATACTACGAGCAGTACTTC | CASSQGEYYEQYF
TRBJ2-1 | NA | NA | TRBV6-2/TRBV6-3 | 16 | TGTGCCAGCAGTTCTAACTCTGCTCCGAAGGGAGGTGAGCAGTTCTTC | CASSSNSAPKGGEQFF
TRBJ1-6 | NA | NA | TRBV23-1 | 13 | TGCGCCAGCAGTCAATCTCTGGAGCCACCCCTCCACTTT | CASSQSLEPPLHF
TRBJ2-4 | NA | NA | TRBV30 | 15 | TGTGCCTGGTACCCTCCGCGGATGGCCAAAAACATTCAGTACTTC | CAWYPPRMAKNIQYF
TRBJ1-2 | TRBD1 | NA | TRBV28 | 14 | TGTGCCAGCAGTTTAGGGCGGACAGGGAACGGCTACACCTTC | CASSLGRTGNGYTF